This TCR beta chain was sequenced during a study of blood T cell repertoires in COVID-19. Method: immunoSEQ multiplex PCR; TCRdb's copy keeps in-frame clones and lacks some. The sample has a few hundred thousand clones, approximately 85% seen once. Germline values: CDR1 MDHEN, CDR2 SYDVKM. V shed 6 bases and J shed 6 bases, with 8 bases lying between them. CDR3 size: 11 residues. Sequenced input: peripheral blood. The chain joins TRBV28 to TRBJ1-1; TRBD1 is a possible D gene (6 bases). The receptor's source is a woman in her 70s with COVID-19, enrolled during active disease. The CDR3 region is CASRAGAEAFF. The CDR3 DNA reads TGTGCCAGCAGGGCAGGGGCTGAAGCTTTCTTT.